One sample yielded the 18 T cell receptor beta chains listed below, sequenced in a study of memory CD8 T cells in hepatitis C reinfection. Sequencing was performed with immunoSEQ multiplex PCR; in TCRdb, only in-frame clones are kept and a portion is missing. The table records around 47,000 clones, around 89% of them present only once. Regarding time point: peak reinfection, 3 to 8 weeks after reinfection detection. TCR sequencing was done directly ex vivo on sorted cells, without expansion in vitro. Sequenced sample: naive CD8+ T cells sorted from blood. The source is a man aged 18-30 years with hepatitis C virus infection.

This clone has only one observation. The chain uses TRBV6-1 and TRBJ2-3; 12 bases agree with TRBD2. The V gene end was trimmed by 1 base and the J gene end by 2 bases; junction bases not matched to a gene: 4. CDR3 length: 17 amino acids. The germline gives CDR1 MNHNS, CDR2 SASEGT. CDR3 protein: CASSEDRLAGATDTQYF. The CDR3 nucleotides read TGTGCCAGCAGTGAAGACCGACTAGCGGGAGCCACAGATACGCAGTATTTT.

The rearrangement links TRBV7-9 to TRBJ2-1; D might be TRBD1 (5 bases). Germline CDR1 is SEHNR and CDR2 is FQNEAQ (reference sequence). V dropped 6 bases and J dropped 9 bases, with 15 bases sitting between them. The CDR3 consists of 13 residues. The CDR3 sequence: CASRSLRVGEQFF. In DNA form, the CDR3 reads TGTGCCAGCAGATCCCTCAGGGTAGGTGAGCAGTTCTTC.

The gene calls are TRBV7-2 and TRBJ1-1; perhaps TRBD1 as D (5 bases). Per the germline V gene, CDR1 is SGHTA and CDR2 is FQGNSA. Between the trimmed V and J ends, which lost 5 bases and 1 base, there was a span of 11 bases. This CDR3 is 14 amino acids long. CDR3 protein: CASSPDRQNTEAFF. The CDR3 bases are TGTGCCAGCAGCCCTGACAGACAGAACACTGAAGCTTTCTTT.

This chain uses TRBV28 with TRBJ2-5; a weak D match, TRBD2 (5 bases). The CDR3 totals 16 residues. V lost 4 bases to trimming and J lost 4 bases, with 19 bases between them. Looked up from germline, CDR1 is MDHEN and CDR2 is SYDVKM. The CDR3 loop reads CASSSSLATTGETQYF. The CDR3, as DNA: TGTGCCAGCAGTTCCTCTTTAGCGACAACGGGAGAGACCCAGTACTTC.

The V call is TRBV4-1, the J call TRBJ1-1, with 11 bases identical to TRBD1. The CDR3 is 16 residues long. Germline loops: CDR1 MGHRA, CDR2 YSYEKL. V shed 4 bases, J shed 5 bases, and the junction held 9 bases outside the gene matches. This chain's CDR3 is CASSLLSGTGGTEAFF. In DNA, the CDR3 is TGCGCCAGCAGCCTATTGTCAGGGACAGGGGGAACTGAAGCTTTCTTT.

This sequence joins TRBV29-1 and TRBJ2-5; D is unclear. The CDR3 covers 11 residues. CDR1 and CDR2 from the germline V gene are SQVTM and ANQGSEA. Between the trimmed V and J ends, which lost 3 bases and 5 bases, there was a span of 7 bases. CDR3 region: CSVDRRETQYF. The CDR3 DNA reads as TGCAGCGTTGACCGCCGGGAGACCCAGTACTTC.

The chain has TRBV27 and TRBJ1-1; D is unresolved. This CDR3 spans 13 amino acids. Germline CDR1 is MNHEY and CDR2 is SMNVEV (reference sequence). V was trimmed by 3 bases and J by 1 base, leaving 6 bases between them. Here the CDR3 DNA reads TGTGCCAGCAGTTTGCCGGGGAACACTGAAGCTTTCTTT. This encodes CASSLPGNTEAFF.

V and J are TRBV4-1 and TRBJ2-3; 12 nucleotides align to TRBD2. V lost 1 base and J lost 6; bases outside the gene matches: 8. There are 17 residues in the CDR3. Germline lookup yields CDR1 MGHRA and CDR2 YSYEKL. CDR3 coding DNA: TGCGCCAGCAGCCAAGCTCTAGCGGGGGGGCCGGCGGATACGCAGTATTTT. It specifies CASSQALAGGPADTQYF.

The rearrangement links TRBV9 to TRBJ2-2; 8 bases match TRBD2. The CDR3 loop spans 15 amino acids. The ends lost 2 bases at V and 1 base at J; junction bases unmatched: 1. In germline, CDR1 is SGDLS, CDR2 YYNGEE. CDR3 sequence: CASSVAGGNTGELFF. CDR3 coding DNA: TGTGCCAGCAGCGTCGCGGGGGGGAACACCGGGGAGCTGTTTTTT.

The CDR3 reads CASSLGVASGRSYEQYF. The DNA of the CDR3 is TGTGCCAGCAGCTTAGGTGTGGCTAGCGGGAGATCCTACGAGCAGTACTTC. The chain employs TRBV7-2 and TRBJ2-7, with 10 nucleotides matching TRBD2. The CDR3 length is 17 residues. Germline V lookup: CDR1 SGHTA, CDR2 FQGNSA. V dropped 1 base and J dropped 1; count of bases not matched to a gene: 7.

The chain joins TRBV5-1 to TRBJ1-3; D gene unclear. Germline V gene data show CDR1 as SGHRS and CDR2 as YFSETQ. Trimming left V 0 bases short and J 3 bases short, with 16 bases between. This CDR3 is 17 amino acids long. The CDR3 region has the DNA TGCGCCAGCAGCTTGGCCGAGGGCGCCTTCGTTGGAAACACCATATATTTT. Amino acids: CASSLAEGAFVGNTIYF.

This clone was observed a single time. V and J are TRBV19 and TRBJ2-1; possibly TRBD1 for D (5 bases). The length of the CDR3 is 14 residues. The germline CDR1 and CDR2 sequences are LNHDA and SQIVND (reference sequence). The V gene lost 3 bases and the J gene lost 1 base, with 7 bases spanning the gap. Here the CDR3 DNA reads TGTGCCAGTAGTATCCAGGGTTCCTACAATGAGCAGTTCTTC. Translation: CASSIQGSYNEQFF.

The chain links TRBV14 to TRBJ2-2; D not certain. Between the trimmed V and J ends, which lost 5 bases and 1 base, there was a span of 8 bases. The CDR3 extends over 14 amino acids. Germline lookup yields CDR1 SGHDN and CDR2 FVKESK. The CDR3 nucleotides read TGTGCCAGCAGCGTGGCAAGGAACACCGGGGAGCTGTTTTTT. It is translated as CASSVARNTGELFF.

The CDR3 bases are TGTGCCAGCAGCTTAGTGGGCGGGGGCCGGATTTTCACAGATACGCAGTATTTT. Translation gives CASSLVGGGRIFTDTQYF. The chain has TRBV7-9 and TRBJ2-3; D perhaps matches TRBD2 (7 bases). V was pared by 1 base and J by 2 bases, with 19 bases between. CDR3 size: 18 residues. Germline V gene data show CDR1 as SEHNR and CDR2 as FQNEAQ (reference sequence).

This chain connects TRBV7-3 to TRBJ1-1, with D possibly matching TRBD1 (6 bases). Germline loops: CDR1 SGHTA, CDR2 FQGTGA. V shed 5 bases and J shed 0 bases, with 10 bases lying between them. The CDR3 extends over 14 amino acids. For the CDR3, the DNA is TGTGCCAGCAGCCCAGACAGGATGAACACTGAAGCTTTCTTT. It specifies CASSPDRMNTEAFF.

Details on this clone: The same CDR3 arises from other DNA sequences in this sample as well. V and J are TRBV7-9 and TRBJ2-7; the match to TRBD2 covers 12 bases. Unmatched junction bases numbered 4, after V lost 3 bases and J lost 4 bases. The CDR3 spans 15 residues. CDR1 SEHNR and CDR2 FQNEAQ come from the germline V gene (reference sequence). CDR3 in amino acids: CASSLLAGGPYEQYF. CDR3 DNA: TGTGCCAGCAGCTTGCTAGCGGGAGGGCCGTACGAGCAGTACTTC.

This chain uses TRBV29-1 with TRBJ2-5; 8 positions match TRBD1. Germline V gene sequence: CDR1 SQVTM, CDR2 ANQGSEA. The J segment lost 5 bases and the V segment lost 5 bases, leaving 7 bases of the junction unmatched. This CDR3 has 13 amino acids. Here the CDR3 reads CSVLQGVGETQYF. CDR3 nucleotide sequence: TGCAGCGTTCTACAGGGGGTAGGCGAGACCCAGTACTTC. Combining the CDR3 with reference TRBV29-1 and TRBJ2-5 gives the whole variable domain SAVISQKPSRDICQRGTSLTIQCQVDSQVTMMFWYRQQPGQSLTLIATANQGSEATYESGFVIDKFPISRPNLTFSTLTVSNMSPEDSSIYLCSVLQGVGETQYFGPGTRLLVL.

This sequence joins TRBV4-1 and TRBJ1-1; D ambiguous. V lost 1 base and J 1 base, leaving 13 bases between the germline ends. Germline loops: CDR1 MGHRA, CDR2 YSYEKL. The CDR3 covers 16 residues. The chain's CDR3 is CASSQAPEYGNTEAFF. For the CDR3, the DNA is TGCGCCAGCAGCCAAGCCCCTGAATACGGGAACACTGAAGCTTTCTTT.